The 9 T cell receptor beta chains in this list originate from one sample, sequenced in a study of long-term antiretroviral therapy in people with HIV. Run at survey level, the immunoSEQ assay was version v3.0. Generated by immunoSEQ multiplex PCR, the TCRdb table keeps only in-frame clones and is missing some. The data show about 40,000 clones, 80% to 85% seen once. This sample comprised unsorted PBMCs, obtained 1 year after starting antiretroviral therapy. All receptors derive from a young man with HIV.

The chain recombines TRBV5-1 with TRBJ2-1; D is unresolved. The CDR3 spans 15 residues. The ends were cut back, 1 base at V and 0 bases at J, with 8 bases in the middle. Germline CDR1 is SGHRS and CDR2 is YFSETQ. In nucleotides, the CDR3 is TGCGCCAGCAGCTTGTCGGCGAGCTCCTACAATGAGCAGTTCTTC. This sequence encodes CASSLSASSYNEQFF.

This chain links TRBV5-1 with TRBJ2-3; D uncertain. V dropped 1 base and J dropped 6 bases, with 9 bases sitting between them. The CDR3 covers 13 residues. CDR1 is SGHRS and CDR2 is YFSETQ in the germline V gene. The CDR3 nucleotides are TGCGCCAGCAGCTTGTACGTGTCCGATACGCAGTATTTT. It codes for CASSLYVSDTQYF. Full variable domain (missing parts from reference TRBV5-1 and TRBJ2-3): KAGVTQTPRYLIKTRGQQVTLSCSPISGHRSVSWYQQTPGQGLQFLFEYFSETQRNKGNFPGRFSGRQFSNSRSEMNVSTLELGDSALYLCASSLYVSDTQYFGPGTRLTVL.

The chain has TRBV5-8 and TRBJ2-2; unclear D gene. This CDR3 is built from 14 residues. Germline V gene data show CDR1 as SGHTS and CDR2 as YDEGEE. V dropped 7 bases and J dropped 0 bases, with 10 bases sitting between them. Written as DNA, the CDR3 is TGTGCCAGCCGCCGACGGACGAACACCGGGGAGCTGTTTTTT. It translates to CASRRRTNTGELFF.

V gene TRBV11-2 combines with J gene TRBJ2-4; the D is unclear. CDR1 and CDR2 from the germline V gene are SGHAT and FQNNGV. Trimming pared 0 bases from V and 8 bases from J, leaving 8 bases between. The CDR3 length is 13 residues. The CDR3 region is CASSLDVVDIQYF. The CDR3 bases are TGTGCCAGCAGCTTAGATGTTGTAGACATTCAGTACTTC.

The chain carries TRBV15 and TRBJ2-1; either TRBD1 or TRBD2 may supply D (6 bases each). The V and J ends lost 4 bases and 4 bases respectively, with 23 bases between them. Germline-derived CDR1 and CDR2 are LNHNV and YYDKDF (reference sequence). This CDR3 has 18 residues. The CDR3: CATSIGGPDLRDYNEQFF. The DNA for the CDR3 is TGTGCCACCAGCATCGGGGGCCCTGATCTCCGGGATTACAATGAGCAGTTCTTC.

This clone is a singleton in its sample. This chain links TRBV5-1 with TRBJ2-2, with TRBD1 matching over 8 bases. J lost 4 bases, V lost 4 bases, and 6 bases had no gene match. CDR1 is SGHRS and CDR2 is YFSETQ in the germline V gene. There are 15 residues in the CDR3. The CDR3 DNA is TGCGCCAGCAGCGCCGGGACAGGTGGCACCGGGGAGCTGTTTTTT. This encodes CASSAGTGGTGELFF.

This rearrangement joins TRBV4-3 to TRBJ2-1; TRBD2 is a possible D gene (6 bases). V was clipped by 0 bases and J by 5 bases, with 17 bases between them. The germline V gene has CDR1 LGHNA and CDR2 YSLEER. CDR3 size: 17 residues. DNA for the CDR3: TGCGCCAGCAGCCAAGATGGCGTGGGACTCAAAAACAATGAGCAGTTCTTC. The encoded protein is CASSQDGVGLKNNEQFF.

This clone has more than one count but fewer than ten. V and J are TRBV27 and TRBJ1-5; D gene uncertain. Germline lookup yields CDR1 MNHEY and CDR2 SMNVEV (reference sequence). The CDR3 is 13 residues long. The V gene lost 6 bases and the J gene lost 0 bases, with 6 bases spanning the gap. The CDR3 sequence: CASSTYSNQPQHF. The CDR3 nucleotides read TGTGCCAGCAGCACGTATAGCAATCAGCCCCAGCATTTT.

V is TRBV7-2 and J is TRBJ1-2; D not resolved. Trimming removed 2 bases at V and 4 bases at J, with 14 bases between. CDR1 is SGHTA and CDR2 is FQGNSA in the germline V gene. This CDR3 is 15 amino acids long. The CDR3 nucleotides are TGTGCCAGCAGCTTACGACAAGGTAACCTCTATGGCTACACCTTC. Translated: CASSLRQGNLYGYTF.